This TCR beta chain emerged from a study of CD8 T cells in Susac syndrome. TEMRA cells were FACS-enriched, with CD8+ and CD4+ T cells isolated negatively. V was clipped by 5 bases and J by 12 bases, with 23 bases between them. This CDR3 has 14 residues. The germline CDR1 and CDR2 sequences are LNHDA and SQIVND (reference sequence). The authors reverse transcribed roughly 0.5 to 1 ug RNA with random hexamers. Amplification of TCR beta CDR3 across 54 Vbeta and 13 Jbeta was performed with immunoSEQ multiplex PCR. TCRdb fed the immunoSEQ multiplex PCR reads into MiXCR, producing one record per CDR3 protein. Of tens of thousands of distinct CDR3 sequences in the sample, roughly nine tenths were seen once.

The TCR sequence derives from a human donor with multiple sclerosis. The rearrangement joins TRBV19 to TRBJ2-7; the D gene is possibly TRBD1 (5 bases). Sequenced material: CD8+ T cells from PBMCs. This CDR3 reads CASSPVQDAYDMYF. The CDR3 bases are TGTGCCAGTAGTCCAGTACAGGACGCCTATGATATGTACTTC.